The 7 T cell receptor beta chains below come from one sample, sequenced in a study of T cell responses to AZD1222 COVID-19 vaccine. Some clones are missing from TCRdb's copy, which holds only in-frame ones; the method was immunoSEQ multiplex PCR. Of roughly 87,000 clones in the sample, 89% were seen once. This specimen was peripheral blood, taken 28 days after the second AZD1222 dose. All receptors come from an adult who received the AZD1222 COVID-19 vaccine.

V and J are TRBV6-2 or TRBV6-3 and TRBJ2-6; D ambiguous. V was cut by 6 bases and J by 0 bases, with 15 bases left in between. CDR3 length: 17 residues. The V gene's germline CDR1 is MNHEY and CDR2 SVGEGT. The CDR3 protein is CASSRDPKSSGANVLTF. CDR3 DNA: TGTGCCAGCAGCCGAGACCCGAAGAGCTCTGGGGCCAACGTCCTGACTTTC.

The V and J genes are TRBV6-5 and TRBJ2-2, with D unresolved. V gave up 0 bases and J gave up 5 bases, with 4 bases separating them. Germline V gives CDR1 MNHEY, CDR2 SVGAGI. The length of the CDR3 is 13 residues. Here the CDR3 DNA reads TGTGCCAGCAGTTACTCAGGGACCGGGGAGCTGTTTTTT. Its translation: CASSYSGTGELFF.

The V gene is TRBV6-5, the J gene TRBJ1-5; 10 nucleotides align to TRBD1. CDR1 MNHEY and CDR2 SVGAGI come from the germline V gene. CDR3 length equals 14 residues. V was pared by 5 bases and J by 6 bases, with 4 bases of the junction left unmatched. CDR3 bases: TGTGCCAGCAGTCAGGACAGGGGGGGTCAGCCCCAGCATTTT. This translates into CASSQDRGGQPQHF.

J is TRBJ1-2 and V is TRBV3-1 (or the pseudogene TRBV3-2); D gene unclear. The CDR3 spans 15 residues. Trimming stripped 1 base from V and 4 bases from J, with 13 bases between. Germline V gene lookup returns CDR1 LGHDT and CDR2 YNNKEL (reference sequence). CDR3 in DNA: TGTGCCAGCAGCCAAGGAGTCGGCGTATTCTATGGCTACACCTTC. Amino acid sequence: CASSQGVGVFYGYTF.

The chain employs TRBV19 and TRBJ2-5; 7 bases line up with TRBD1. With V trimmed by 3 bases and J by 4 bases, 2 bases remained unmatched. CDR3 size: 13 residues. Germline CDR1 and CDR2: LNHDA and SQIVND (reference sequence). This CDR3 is CASSIPGGETQYF. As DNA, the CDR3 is TGTGCCAGTAGTATTCCAGGGGGAGAGACCCAGTACTTC.

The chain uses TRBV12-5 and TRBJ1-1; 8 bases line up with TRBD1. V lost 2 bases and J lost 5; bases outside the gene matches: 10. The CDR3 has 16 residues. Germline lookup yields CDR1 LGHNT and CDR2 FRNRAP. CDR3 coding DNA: TGTGCTAGTGGTTTGAAGGCAGGGGGCGAGTTTACTGAAGCTTTCTTT. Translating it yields CASGLKAGGEFTEAFF.

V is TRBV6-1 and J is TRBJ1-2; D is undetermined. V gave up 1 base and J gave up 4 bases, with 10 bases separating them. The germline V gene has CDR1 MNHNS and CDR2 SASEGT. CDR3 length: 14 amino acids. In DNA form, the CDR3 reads TGTGCCAGCAGTGAAGTTGGGGAGAGCTATGGCTACACCTTC. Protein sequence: CASSEVGESYGYTF.